The 2 T cell receptor beta chains reported below all come from one sample, sequenced in a study of CD8 T cells in ankylosing spondylitis. Study-level results: Made up of 7 to 9 highly homologous variants, a TCR beta motif appeared characteristic of ankylosing spondylitis blood.

Their specific antigens are unknown. TCRdb fed the 5' RACE reads into MiXCR, producing one record per CDR3 protein. The sample has under 950,000 distinct CDR3 sequences; around 20% are singletons. Input material: blood, either unsorted or a sorted T cell fraction (not recorded which). Receptors were obtained from a male donor with ankylosing spondylitis.

This clonotype has at least ten counts. This chain joins TRBV4-1 and TRBJ2-1; a weak D match, TRBD1 (6 bases). The V end was cut by 0 bases, the J end by 8 bases, with 14 bases between. Germline lookup yields CDR1 MGHRA and CDR2 YSYEKL. This CDR3 contains 15 residues. The CDR3 reads CASSQEGGFGDEQFF. CDR3 DNA sequence: TGCGCCAGCAGCCAAGAAGGGGGTTTTGGAGATGAGCAGTTCTTC.

This chain links TRBV24-1 with TRBJ2-2; D possibly corresponds to TRBD2 (6 bases). The ends were cut back, 7 bases at V and 2 bases at J, with 10 bases in the middle. This CDR3 has 14 residues. The V gene's germline CDR1 is KGHDR and CDR2 SFDVKD. CDR3 sequence reads: CATSGTANTGELFF. For the CDR3, the DNA is TGTGCCACCAGCGGGACTGCCAACACCGGGGAGCTGTTTTTT.